These 27 T cell receptor beta chains were all obtained from the same sample, sequenced in a study of monozygotic twins with cystic fibrosis. The method was immunoSEQ multiplex PCR; TCRdb's version includes in-frame clones alone and lacks a portion of them. The sample shows some 10,000 clones, roughly 99.4% of them seen only once. Material: blood. The receptor source for this set is a man in his late teens or twenties with cystic fibrosis.

This chain uses TRBV4-1 with TRBJ1-3; 8 nucleotides agree with TRBD1. This CDR3 has 17 residues. Unmatched junction bases numbered 7, after V lost 0 bases and J lost 3 bases. Germline V gives CDR1 MGHRA, CDR2 YSYEKL. CDR3 sequence (DNA): TGCGCCAGCAGCCAAGAGGGGCAGGGGGCTTTTGGAAACACCATATATTTT. It encodes CASSQEGQGAFGNTIYF.

Notes on this clone: The junction shows a germline mismatch at one end, possibly a read error. The chain joins TRBV7-7 to TRBJ2-5, with D tentatively TRBD2 (5 bases). The CDR3 length is 15 residues. The germline CDR1 and CDR2 sequences are SSHAT and FNYEAQ (reference sequence). Here the CDR3 reads CASSLEGSPGETQYF. Written as DNA, the CDR3 is TGTGCTAGCAGCTTAGAGGGCAGTCCCGGGGAGACCCAGTACTTC.

The sample holds one count of this clone. V and J are TRBV25-1 and TRBJ2-1; D uncertain. Trimming pared 4 bases from V and 10 bases from J, leaving 14 bases between. The length of the CDR3 is 13 residues. CDR1 is MGHDK, CDR2 SYGVNS, per germline. CDR3 sequence: CASSGTTSREQFF. Here the CDR3 DNA reads TGTGCCAGCAGTGGAACTACCAGCCGCGAGCAGTTCTTC.

The chain has TRBV6-5 and TRBJ2-7, with TRBD1 identical over 10 bases. Per germline, CDR1 MNHEY and CDR2 SVGAGI. Trimming removed 6 bases from V and 7 bases from J; junction bases left unmatched: 6. The CDR3 is 13 residues long. The CDR3, as DNA: TGTGCCAGCAGAAGACAGGGGGCAAGGGAGCAGTACTTC. Amino acid sequence: CASRRQGAREQYF.

V and J are TRBV6-5 and TRBJ2-1; 10 bases line up with TRBD2. The V segment lost 6 bases and the J segment 3 bases; nucleotides outside the gene matches: 5. Germline assignment: CDR1 MNHEY and CDR2 SVGAGI. This CDR3 spans 15 amino acids. The DNA of the CDR3 is TGTGCCAGCAGCCCAGGACTAGCGGTCTACAATGAGCAGTTCTTC. Translating gives CASSPGLAVYNEQFF.

The chain joins TRBV25-1 to TRBJ2-5; D might be TRBD2 (7 bases). Germline values: CDR1 MGHDK, CDR2 SYGVNS. The V and J ends lost 2 bases and 5 bases respectively, with 15 bases between them. The CDR3 covers 15 residues. CDR3 in amino acids: CASSEGGGPFETQYF. The CDR3 DNA reads TGTGCCAGCAGTGAAGGGGGGGGCCCGTTTGAGACCCAGTACTTC.

The CDR3 sequence: CASSGDRGLITEAFF. The CDR3 DNA reads as TGCGCCAGCAGCGGGGACAGGGGGCTTATCACTGAAGCTTTCTTT. This sequence joins TRBV5-1 and TRBJ1-1, with TRBD1 matching 12 bases. Trimming took 4 bases from V and 4 from J; bases not matched to a gene: 5. Germline V gene data show CDR1 as SGHRS and CDR2 as YFSETQ. The CDR3 consists of 15 residues.

As to this clone: An end of the junction differs from the germline gene, which may be a read error. The chain is built from TRBV4-2 and TRBJ2-3; 12 bases map to TRBD2. Looked up from germline, CDR1 is LGHNA and CDR2 is YNFKEQ. The CDR3 consists of 16 residues. The CDR3 nucleotides are TGTGCCAGCAGCCGCCTGACTAGCGGGGGCACCGATACGCAGTATTTT. It translates to CASSRLTSGGTDTQYF.

This chain connects TRBV29-1 to TRBJ2-1; D remains unclear. V gave up 0 bases and J gave up 8 bases, with 8 bases separating them. The germline V gene has CDR1 SQVTM and CDR2 ANQGSEA. CDR3 length: 12 residues. The CDR3 coding sequence is TGCAGCGTTGAAGAGGGTGTTTATGAGCAGTTCTTC. Its translation: CSVEEGVYEQFF.

This chain connects TRBV4-2 to TRBJ2-3; TRBD2 agrees at 9 bases. This CDR3 is 17 amino acids long. Losses at the gene ends were 1 base for V and 3 bases for J; bases not matched to a gene: 8. Germline assignment: CDR1 LGHNA and CDR2 YNFKEQ. The CDR3 region is CASSQVPSGTGTDTQYF. The DNA for the CDR3 is TGTGCCAGCAGCCAAGTCCCTAGCGGGACCGGGACAGATACGCAGTATTTT.

The chain carries TRBV7-9 and TRBJ1-2; unclear D gene. The V and J ends lost 3 bases and 8 bases respectively, with 10 bases between them. CDR1 is SEHNR and CDR2 is FQNEAQ in the germline V gene (reference sequence). The CDR3 contains 12 residues. DNA of the CDR3: TGTGCCAGCAGCTTCGTCCAGTACGGCTACACCTTC. It specifies CASSFVQYGYTF.

The CDR3 sequence: CASSFLGYREAFF. CDR3 DNA sequence: TGTGCCAGCAGCTTTTTAGGATATAGGGAAGCTTTCTTT. The rearrangement uses TRBV7-9 and TRBJ1-1; unclear D gene. The germline V and J ends were trimmed by 3 bases and 8 bases, with 13 bases remaining between them. CDR3 length: 13 residues. From germline, CDR1 is SEHNR and CDR2 FQNEAQ (reference sequence). Using reference TRBV7-9 and TRBJ1-1 for the parts outside the CDR3, the full variable domain is DTGVSQNPRHKITKRGQNVTFRCDPISEHNRLYWYRQTLGQGPEFLTYFQNEAQLEKSRLLSDRFSAERPKGSFSTLEIQRTEQGDSAMYLCASSFLGYREAFFGQGTRLTVV.

The table lists this clone with a count of one. V is TRBV28 and J is TRBJ1-2, with a tentative D call TRBD1 (5 bases). The CDR3 runs to 11 residues. Germline-derived CDR1 and CDR2 are MDHEN and SYDVKM. Trimming removed 6 bases at V and 8 bases at J, with 10 bases between. CDR3 loop: CASSNRFGYTF. In nucleotides, the CDR3 is TGTGCCAGCAGCAACAGGTTCGGCTACACCTTC.

V usage is TRBV7-9 and J usage is TRBJ2-5, with D uncertain. The V and J ends lost 8 bases and 5 bases respectively, with 9 bases between them. Germline V gives CDR1 SEHNR, CDR2 FQNEAQ (reference sequence). The CDR3 extends over 11 amino acids. CDR3 in amino acids: CASQEHETQYF. CDR3 coding DNA: TGTGCCAGCCAGGAGCACGAGACCCAGTACTTC.

This chain joins TRBV5-1 and TRBJ1-3; possible D gene TRBD1, 5 bases. V lost 0 bases, J lost 2 bases, and 9 bases lay in between. CDR1 is SGHRS and CDR2 is YFSETQ in the germline V gene. This CDR3 region has 15 residues. The CDR3: CASSLAQGAGNTIYF. CDR3 bases: TGCGCCAGCAGCTTGGCTCAGGGTGCTGGAAACACCATATATTTT.

The chain combines TRBV6-6 with TRBJ2-1, with D maybe TRBD2 (5 bases). Germline values: CDR1 MNHNY, CDR2 SVGAGI (reference sequence). V was shortened by 2 bases and J by 5 bases, with 13 bases between the two germline ends. There are 15 residues in the CDR3. CDR3 sequence reads: CASSYLVGENNEQFF. The CDR3 DNA follows: TGTGCCAGCAGTTACCTCGTGGGAGAGAACAATGAGCAGTTCTTC.

CDR3 in DNA: TGTGCCAGCAGCTTAGCCCGTGGCAGGGTCCGAACCTACGAGCAGTACTTC. Protein: CASSLARGRVRTYEQYF. V gene TRBV7-2 combines with J gene TRBJ2-7, with D maybe TRBD1 (5 bases). Germline V gene lookup returns CDR1 SGHTA and CDR2 FQGNSA. The CDR3 is made up of 17 amino acids. The V end was cut by 0 bases, the J end by 2 bases, with 17 bases between.

The chain employs TRBV19 and TRBJ2-1; 8 bases agree with TRBD1. J lost 1 base, V lost 6 bases, and 2 bases had no gene match. The germline CDR1 and CDR2 sequences are LNHDA and SQIVND (reference sequence). The CDR3 consists of 14 residues. The CDR3 loop is CASRRTGSYNEQFF. The CDR3 DNA reads TGTGCCAGTAGAAGGACAGGGTCCTACAATGAGCAGTTCTTC.

The chain combines TRBV10-3 with TRBJ1-1, with TRBD1 matching 10 bases. This CDR3 comprises 15 residues. The trim removed 6 bases at V and 2 bases at J, leaving 6 bases unmatched. Looked up from germline, CDR1 is ENHRY and CDR2 is SYGVKD. The CDR3 region has the DNA TGTGCCATCAGCCGACAGGGGGCACTTAACACTGAAGCTTTCTTT. It is translated as CAISRQGALNTEAFF.

The chain links TRBV4-1 to TRBJ2-1; no firm D call. There are 18 residues in the CDR3. The germline V and J ends were trimmed by 2 bases and 3 bases, with 20 bases remaining between them. Looked up from germline, CDR1 is MGHRA and CDR2 is YSYEKL. CDR3: CASSQYVLSERYYNEQFF. The CDR3 bases are TGCGCCAGCAGCCAATACGTCTTATCGGAGCGCTACTACAATGAGCAGTTCTTC.

V and J are TRBV5-5 and TRBJ2-3; 13 positions match TRBD2. The length of the CDR3 is 15 residues. J lost 6 bases, V lost 2 bases, and 3 bases had no gene match. Germline V gene data show CDR1 as SGHKS and CDR2 as YYEKEE (reference sequence). CDR3: CASSLGLAGVDTQYF. In DNA form, the CDR3 reads TGTGCCAGCAGCTTAGGACTAGCGGGGGTGGATACGCAGTATTTT.

The gene calls are TRBV5-6 and TRBJ2-7; a weak D match, TRBD1 (6 bases). The V and J ends lost 0 bases and 5 bases respectively, with 12 bases between them. Germline V gene sequence: CDR1 SGHDT, CDR2 YYEEEE. CDR3 length equals 14 residues. The CDR3 DNA follows: TGTGCCAGCAGCTTGGTACACAGGGACCACGAGCAGTACTTC. It translates to CASSLVHRDHEQYF.

The chain employs TRBV5-6 and TRBJ1-2; D is ambiguous. This CDR3 region has 13 residues. The V end lost 2 bases, the J end lost 7 bases, and 12 bases lay between the germline ends. Germline V gene data show CDR1 as SGHDT and CDR2 as YYEEEE. The CDR3, as DNA: TGTGCCAGCAGCTTATTAGTCTATGGTGGCTACACCTTC. Its protein product is CASSLLVYGGYTF. The whole variable domain, remainder taken from reference TRBV5-6 and TRBJ1-2, is DAGVTQSPTHLIKTRGQQVTLRCSPKSGHDTVSWYQQALGQGPQFIFQYYEEEERQRGNFPDRFSGHQFPNYSSELNVNALLLGDSALYLCASSLLVYGGYTFGSGTRLTVV.

The V and J genes are TRBV28 and TRBJ1-3; a possible D gene is TRBD1 (5 bases). Trimming removed 6 bases at V and 0 bases at J, with 18 bases between. The CDR3 totals 17 residues. Germline V lookup: CDR1 MDHEN, CDR2 SYDVKM. The CDR3, as DNA: TGTGCCAGCAGGGAGACAGCGATTAAGAGCTCTGGAAACACCATATATTTT. It is translated as CASRETAIKSSGNTIYF.

V gene TRBV6-1 combines with J gene TRBJ1-3; no definite D call. This CDR3 has 14 residues. Germline V gene sequence: CDR1 MNHNS, CDR2 SASEGT. V gave up 4 bases and J gave up 0 bases, with 7 bases separating them. The CDR3 DNA reads as TGTGCCAGCAGTGCGGACTACTCTGGAAACACCATATATTTT. Protein: CASSADYSGNTIYF.

The chain carries TRBV6-5 and TRBJ2-7; perhaps TRBD1 as D (6 bases). Germline V lookup: CDR1 MNHEY, CDR2 SVGAGI. The CDR3 spans 14 residues. V was trimmed by 7 bases and J by 4 bases, leaving 17 bases between them. The CDR3 reads CASMATGSSYEQYF. The CDR3 DNA is TGTGCCAGCATGGCTACAGGGAGTTCATACGAGCAGTACTTC.

The chain couples TRBV7-8 to TRBJ1-2; 7 bases align to TRBD1. The germline gives CDR1 SGHVS, CDR2 FQNEAQ. The J segment lost 5 bases and the V segment lost 6 bases, leaving 15 bases of the junction unmatched. The CDR3 spans 16 residues. The CDR3 bases are TGTGCCAGCAGGCGAACATCCGGGACAGAGAAGTATGGCTACACCTTC. Translation: CASRRTSGTEKYGYTF. Drawing the rest from reference TRBV7-8 and TRBJ1-2, the complete variable domain is GAGVSQSPRYKVAKRGQDVALRCDPISGHVSLFWYQQALGQGPEFLTYFQNEAQLDKSGLPSDRFFAERPEGSVSTLKIQRTQQEDSAVYLCASRRTSGTEKYGYTFGSGTRLTVV.